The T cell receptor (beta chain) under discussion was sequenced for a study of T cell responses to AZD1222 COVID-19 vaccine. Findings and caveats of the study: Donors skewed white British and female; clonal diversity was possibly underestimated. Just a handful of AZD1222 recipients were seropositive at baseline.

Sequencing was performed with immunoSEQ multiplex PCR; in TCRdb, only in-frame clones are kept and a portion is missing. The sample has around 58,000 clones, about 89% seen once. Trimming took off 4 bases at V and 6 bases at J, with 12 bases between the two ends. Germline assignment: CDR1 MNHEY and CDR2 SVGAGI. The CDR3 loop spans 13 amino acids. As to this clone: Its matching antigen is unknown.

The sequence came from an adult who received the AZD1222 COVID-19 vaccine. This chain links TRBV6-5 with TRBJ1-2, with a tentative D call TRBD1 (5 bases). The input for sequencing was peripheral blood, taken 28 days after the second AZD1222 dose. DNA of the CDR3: TGTGCCAGCAGTTCCAGGGAGCCAAATGGCTACACCTTC. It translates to CASSSREPNGYTF.